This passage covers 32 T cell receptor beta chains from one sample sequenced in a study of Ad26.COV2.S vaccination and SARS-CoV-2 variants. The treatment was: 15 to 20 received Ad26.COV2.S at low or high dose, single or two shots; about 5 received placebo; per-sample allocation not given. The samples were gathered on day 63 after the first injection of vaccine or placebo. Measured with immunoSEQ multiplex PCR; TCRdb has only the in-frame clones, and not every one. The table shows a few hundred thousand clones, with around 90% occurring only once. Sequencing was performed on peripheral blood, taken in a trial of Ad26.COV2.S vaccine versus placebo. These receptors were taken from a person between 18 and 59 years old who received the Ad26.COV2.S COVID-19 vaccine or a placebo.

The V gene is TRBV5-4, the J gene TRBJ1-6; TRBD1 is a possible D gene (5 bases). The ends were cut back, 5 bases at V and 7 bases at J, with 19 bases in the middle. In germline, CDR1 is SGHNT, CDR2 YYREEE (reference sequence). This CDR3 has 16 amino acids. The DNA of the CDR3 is TGTGCCAGCAGTTTCGGATCGAGATCAGGGAATTCACCCCTCCACTTT. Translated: CASSFGSRSGNSPLHF. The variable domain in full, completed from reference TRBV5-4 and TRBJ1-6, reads ETGVTQSPTHLIKTRGQQVTLRCSSQSGHNTVSWYQQALGQGPQFIFQYYREEENGRGNFPPRFSGLQFPNYSSELNVNALELDDSALYLCASSFGSRSGNSPLHFGNGTRLTVT.

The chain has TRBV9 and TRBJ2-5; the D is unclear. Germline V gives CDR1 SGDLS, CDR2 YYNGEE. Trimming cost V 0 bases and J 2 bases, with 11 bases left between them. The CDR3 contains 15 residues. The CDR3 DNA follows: TGTGCCAGCAGCGTAGCACCCTGGCTGCAAGAGACCCAGTACTTC. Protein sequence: CASSVAPWLQETQYF.

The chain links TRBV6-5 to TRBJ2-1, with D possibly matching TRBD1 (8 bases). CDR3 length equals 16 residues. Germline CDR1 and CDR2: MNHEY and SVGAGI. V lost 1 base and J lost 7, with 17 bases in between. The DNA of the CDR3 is TGTGCCAGCAGTTACTACAGGGGGGGGCTGGTGAATGAGCAGTTCTTC. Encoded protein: CASSYYRGGLVNEQFF.

CDR3 nucleotide sequence: TGTGCCAGCAGCTTAGTGGGGACTAGCGGGAGATCCGCAGATACGCAGTATTTT. Its protein is CASSLVGTSGRSADTQYF. This sequence joins TRBV11-2 and TRBJ2-3; 14 bases line up with TRBD2. Germline V gives CDR1 SGHAT, CDR2 FQNNGV. Trimming at V came to 1 base and at J to 4 bases, leaving 7 bases not matched to a gene. This CDR3 is 18 amino acids long.

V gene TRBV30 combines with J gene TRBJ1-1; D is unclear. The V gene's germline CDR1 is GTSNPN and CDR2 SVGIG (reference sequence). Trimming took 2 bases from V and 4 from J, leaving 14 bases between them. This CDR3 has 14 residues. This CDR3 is CAWSNSRTRTEAFF. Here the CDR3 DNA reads TGTGCCTGGAGTAACTCCCGGACTCGCACTGAAGCTTTCTTT.

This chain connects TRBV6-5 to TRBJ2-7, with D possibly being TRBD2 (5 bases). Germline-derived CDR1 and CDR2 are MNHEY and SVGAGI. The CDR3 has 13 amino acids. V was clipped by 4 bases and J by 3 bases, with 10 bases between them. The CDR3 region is CASSLRGIYEQYF. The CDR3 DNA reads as TGTGCCAGCAGTTTACGGGGTATCTACGAGCAGTACTTC.

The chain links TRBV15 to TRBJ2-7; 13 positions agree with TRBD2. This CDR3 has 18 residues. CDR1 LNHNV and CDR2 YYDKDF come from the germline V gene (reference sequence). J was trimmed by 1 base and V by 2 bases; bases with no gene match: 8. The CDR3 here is CATSRRGTSGKTSYEQYF. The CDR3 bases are TGTGCCACCAGCAGAAGGGGGACTAGCGGGAAGACTTCCTACGAGCAGTACTTC.

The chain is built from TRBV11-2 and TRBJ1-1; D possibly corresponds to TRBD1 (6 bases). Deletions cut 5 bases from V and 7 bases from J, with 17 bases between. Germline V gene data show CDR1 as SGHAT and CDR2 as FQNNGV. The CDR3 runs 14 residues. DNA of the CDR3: TGTGCCAGCAGCCCCTTAAAACAGGGTTTTGAAGCTTTCTTT. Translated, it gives CASSPLKQGFEAFF. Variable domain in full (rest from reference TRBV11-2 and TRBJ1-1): EAGVAQSPRYKIIEKRQSVAFWCNPISGHATLYWYQQILGQGPKLLIQFQNNGVVDDSQLPKDRFSAERLKGVDSTLKIQPAKLEDSAVYLCASSPLKQGFEAFFGQGTRLTVV.

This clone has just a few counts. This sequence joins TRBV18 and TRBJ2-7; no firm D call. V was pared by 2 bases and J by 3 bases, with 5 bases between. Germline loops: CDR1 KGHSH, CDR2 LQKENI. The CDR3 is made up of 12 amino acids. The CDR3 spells CASSPGIYEQYF. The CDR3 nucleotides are TGTGCCAGCTCACCAGGCATCTACGAGCAGTACTTC.

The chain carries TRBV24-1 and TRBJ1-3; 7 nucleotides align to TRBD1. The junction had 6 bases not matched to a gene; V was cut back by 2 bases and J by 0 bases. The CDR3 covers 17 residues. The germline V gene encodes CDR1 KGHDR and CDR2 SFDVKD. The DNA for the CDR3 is TGTGCCACCAGTGATTCGGGGACAGTGTCCTCTGGAAACACCATATATTTT. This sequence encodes CATSDSGTVSSGNTIYF.

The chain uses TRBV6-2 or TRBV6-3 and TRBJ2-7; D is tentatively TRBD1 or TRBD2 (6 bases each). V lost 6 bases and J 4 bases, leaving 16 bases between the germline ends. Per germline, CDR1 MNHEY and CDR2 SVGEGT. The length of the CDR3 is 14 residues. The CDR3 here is CASSIPGAGYEQYF. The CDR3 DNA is TGTGCCAGCAGCATTCCGGGGGCGGGTTACGAGCAGTACTTC.

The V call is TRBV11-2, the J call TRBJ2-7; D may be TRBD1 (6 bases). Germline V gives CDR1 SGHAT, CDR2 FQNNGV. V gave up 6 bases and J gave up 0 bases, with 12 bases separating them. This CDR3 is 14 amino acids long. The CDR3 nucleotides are TGTGCCAGCAGTCCCCGGACAGTCTCCTACGAGCAGTACTTC. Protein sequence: CASSPRTVSYEQYF.

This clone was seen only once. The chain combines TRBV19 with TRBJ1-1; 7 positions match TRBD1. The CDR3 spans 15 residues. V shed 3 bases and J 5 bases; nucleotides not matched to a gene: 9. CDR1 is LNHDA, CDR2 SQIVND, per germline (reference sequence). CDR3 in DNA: TGTGCCAGTAGTATCGGACGGCGACAGGGAACTGAAGCTTTCTTT. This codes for CASSIGRRQGTEAFF.

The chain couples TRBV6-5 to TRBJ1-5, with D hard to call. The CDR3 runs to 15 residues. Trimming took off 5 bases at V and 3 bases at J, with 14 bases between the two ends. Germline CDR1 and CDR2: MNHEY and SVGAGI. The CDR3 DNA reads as TGTGCCAGCAGTCCAACCGGAGGGTACAATCAGCCCCAGCATTTT. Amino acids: CASSPTGGYNQPQHF.

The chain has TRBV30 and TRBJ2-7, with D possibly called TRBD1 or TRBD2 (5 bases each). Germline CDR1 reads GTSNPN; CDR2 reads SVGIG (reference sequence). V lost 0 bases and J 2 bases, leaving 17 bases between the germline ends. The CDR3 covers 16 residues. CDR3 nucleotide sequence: TGTGCCTGGAGTGTACAAGAGGGGACGGGTACCTACGAGCAGTACTTC. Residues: CAWSVQEGTGTYEQYF.

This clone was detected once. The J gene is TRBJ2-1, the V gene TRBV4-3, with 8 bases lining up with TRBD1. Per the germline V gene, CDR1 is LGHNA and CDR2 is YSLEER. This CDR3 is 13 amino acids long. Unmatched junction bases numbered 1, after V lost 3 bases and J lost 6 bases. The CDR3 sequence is CASSHGTGNEQFF. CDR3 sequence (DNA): TGCGCCAGCAGCCATGGGACAGGCAATGAGCAGTTCTTC.

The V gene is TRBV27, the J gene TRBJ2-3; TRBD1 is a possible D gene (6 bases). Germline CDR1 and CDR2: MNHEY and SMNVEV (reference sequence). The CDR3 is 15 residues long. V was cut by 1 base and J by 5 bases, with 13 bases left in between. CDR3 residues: CASSLYGGRRDTQYF. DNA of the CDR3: TGTGCCAGCAGTTTATATGGGGGCCGCAGAGATACGCAGTATTTT.

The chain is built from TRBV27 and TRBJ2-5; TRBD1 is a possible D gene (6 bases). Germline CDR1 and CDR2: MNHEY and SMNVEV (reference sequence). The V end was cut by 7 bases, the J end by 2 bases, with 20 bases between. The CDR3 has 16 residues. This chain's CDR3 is CASNPAQGKGQETQYF. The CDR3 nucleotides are TGTGCCAGCAACCCGGCACAGGGCAAGGGTCAAGAGACCCAGTACTTC.

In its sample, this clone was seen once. CDR3 sequence (DNA): TGTGCCAGCAGTCCACTAGCGGGACTTGAATACAATGAGCAGTTCTTC. Its translation is CASSPLAGLEYNEQFF. The genes are TRBV27 and TRBJ2-1, with 10 bases identical to TRBD2. V shed 5 bases, J shed 4 bases, and the junction held 8 bases outside the gene matches. Germline V gene data show CDR1 as MNHEY and CDR2 as SMNVEV (reference sequence). The CDR3 totals 16 residues.

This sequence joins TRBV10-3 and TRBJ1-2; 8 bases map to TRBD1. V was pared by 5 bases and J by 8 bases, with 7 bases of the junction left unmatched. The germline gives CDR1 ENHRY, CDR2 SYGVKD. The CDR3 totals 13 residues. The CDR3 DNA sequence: TGTGCCATCAGTCAACAGGGGGAAGAGGGCTACACCTTC. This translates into CAISQQGEEGYTF.

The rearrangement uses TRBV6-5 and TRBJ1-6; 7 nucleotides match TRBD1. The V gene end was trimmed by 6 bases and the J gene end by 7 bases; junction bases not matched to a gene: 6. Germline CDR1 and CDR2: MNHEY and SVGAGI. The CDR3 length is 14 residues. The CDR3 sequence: CASSGGTENSPLHF. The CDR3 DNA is TGTGCCAGCAGCGGGGGGACAGAGAATTCACCCCTCCACTTT.

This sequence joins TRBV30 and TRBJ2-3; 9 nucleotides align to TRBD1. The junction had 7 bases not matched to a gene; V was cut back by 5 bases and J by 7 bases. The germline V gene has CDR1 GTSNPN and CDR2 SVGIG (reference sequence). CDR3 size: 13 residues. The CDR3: CAWDRGFGNTQYF. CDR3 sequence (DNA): TGTGCCTGGGACAGGGGGTTCGGAAATACGCAGTATTTT.

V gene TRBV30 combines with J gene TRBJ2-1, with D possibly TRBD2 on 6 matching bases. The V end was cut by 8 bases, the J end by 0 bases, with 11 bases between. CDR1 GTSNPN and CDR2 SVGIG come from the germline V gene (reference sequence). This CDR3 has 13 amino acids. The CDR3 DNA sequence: TGTGCCCTCCGGGGGAGCTCCTACAATGAGCAGTTCTTC. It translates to CALRGSSYNEQFF.

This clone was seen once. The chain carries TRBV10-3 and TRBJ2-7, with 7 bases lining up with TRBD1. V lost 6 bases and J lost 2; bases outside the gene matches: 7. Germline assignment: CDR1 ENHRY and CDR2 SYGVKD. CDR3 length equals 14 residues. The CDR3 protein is CAISPGTATYEQYF. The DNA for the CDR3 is TGTGCCATCAGCCCCGGGACAGCAACCTACGAGCAGTACTTC.

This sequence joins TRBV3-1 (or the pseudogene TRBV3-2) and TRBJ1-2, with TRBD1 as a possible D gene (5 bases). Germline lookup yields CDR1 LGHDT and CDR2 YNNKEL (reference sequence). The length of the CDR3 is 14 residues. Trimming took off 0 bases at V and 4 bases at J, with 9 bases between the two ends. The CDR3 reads CASSQEPGSYGYTF. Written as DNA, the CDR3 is TGTGCCAGCAGCCAAGAGCCAGGGAGCTATGGCTACACCTTC.

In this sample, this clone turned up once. The CDR3 region is CATSRGLAGTSTDTQYF. In nucleotides, the CDR3 is TGTGCCACCAGCAGGGGCCTAGCGGGCACTAGCACAGATACGCAGTATTTT. V gene TRBV15 combines with J gene TRBJ2-3, with 8 bases fitting TRBD2. The V and J ends lost 3 bases and 0 bases, in that order; junction bases with no gene match: 8. CDR3 length: 17 residues. Looked up from germline, CDR1 is LNHNV and CDR2 is YYDKDF (reference sequence).

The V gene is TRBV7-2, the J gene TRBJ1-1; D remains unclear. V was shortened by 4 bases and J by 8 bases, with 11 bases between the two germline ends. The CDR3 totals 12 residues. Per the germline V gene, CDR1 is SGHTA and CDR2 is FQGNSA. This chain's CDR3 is CASSYRGWEAFF. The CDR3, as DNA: TGTGCCAGCAGCTACCGTGGATGGGAAGCTTTCTTT.

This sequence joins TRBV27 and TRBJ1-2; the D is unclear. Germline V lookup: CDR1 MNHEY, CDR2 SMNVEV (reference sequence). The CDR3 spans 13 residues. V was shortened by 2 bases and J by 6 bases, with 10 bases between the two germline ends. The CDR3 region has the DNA TGTGCCAGCAGTTTAGTCCCCGGGAATGGCTACACCTTC. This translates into CASSLVPGNGYTF.

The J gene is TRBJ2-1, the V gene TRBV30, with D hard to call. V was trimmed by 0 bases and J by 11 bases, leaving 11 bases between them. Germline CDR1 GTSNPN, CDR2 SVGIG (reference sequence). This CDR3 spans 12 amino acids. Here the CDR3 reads CAWSVPGDKQFF. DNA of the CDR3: TGTGCCTGGAGTGTACCCGGCGATAAGCAGTTCTTC.

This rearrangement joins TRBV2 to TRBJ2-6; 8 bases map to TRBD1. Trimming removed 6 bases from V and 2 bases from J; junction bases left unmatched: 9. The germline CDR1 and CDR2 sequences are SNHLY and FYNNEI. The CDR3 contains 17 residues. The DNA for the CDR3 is TGTGCCAGCAGCCGGACAGGGAGTTCCCCTGGGGCCAACGTCCTGACTTTC. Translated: CASSRTGSSPGANVLTF.

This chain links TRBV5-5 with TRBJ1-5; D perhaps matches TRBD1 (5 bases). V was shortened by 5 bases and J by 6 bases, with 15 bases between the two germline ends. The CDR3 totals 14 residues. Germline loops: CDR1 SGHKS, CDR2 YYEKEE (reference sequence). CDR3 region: CASRPGILGQPQHF. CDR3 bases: TGTGCCAGCAGACCAGGGATTTTGGGTCAGCCCCAGCATTTT.

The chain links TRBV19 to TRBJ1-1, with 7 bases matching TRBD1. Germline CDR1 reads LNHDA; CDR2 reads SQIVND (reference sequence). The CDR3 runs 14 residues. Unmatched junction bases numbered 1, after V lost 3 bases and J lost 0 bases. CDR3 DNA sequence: TGTGCCAGTAGTATTGGGACAGTGAACACTGAAGCTTTCTTT. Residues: CASSIGTVNTEAFF. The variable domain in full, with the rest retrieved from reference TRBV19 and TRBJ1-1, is DGGITQSPKYLFRKEGQNVTLSCEQNLNHDAMYWYRQDPGQGLRLIYYSQIVNDFQKGDIAEGYSVSREKKESFPLTVTSAQKNPTAFYLCASSIGTVNTEAFFGQGTRLTVV.